This TCR beta chain was sequenced during a study of OX40 agonist ivuxolimab in advanced cancers. Overall study results and limits: The CD4+ and CD8+ T cells in the blood had expanded clonally by week 6 at 0.1 to 3.0 mg/kg.

V was shortened by 4 bases and J by 4 bases, with 7 bases between the two germline ends. The CDR3 length is 12 residues. The germline V gene encodes CDR1 ENHRY and CDR2 SYGVKD. Clones were sequenced by immunoSEQ multiplex PCR, and TCRdb holds only the in-frame ones, with some missing. The top ten hold 20% to 25% of the sample, which has fewer than 40,000 clones, more than 70% seen once. Of note for this clone: Its antigen is not known.

This chain joins TRBV10-3 and TRBJ1-2, with D unresolved. This TCR was sampled from an adult with an advanced solid tumor such as melanoma, head and neck, liver or kidney cancer. The material sequenced was CD4+ or CD8+ T cells sorted from blood, taken in a trial of the OX40 agonist ivuxolimab. CDR3 amino acids: CAISGNLYGYTF. In DNA, the CDR3 is TGTGCCATCAGTGGTAACCTCTATGGCTACACCTTC.